This T cell receptor beta chain was documented in a study of T cell repertoires in cytomegalovirus infection. Turning to the study itself: CMV infection and matching HLA type were both indicated by public TCR beta signatures.

Study-level points and caveats: Carriers of CMV plus the relevant HLA were identified by cumulative public TCR beta family frequency. Ex vivo, HLA-C-restricted CMV-specific TCR beta clonotypes prevailed over the rest of the response.

TCRdb ran MiXCR on the reads and lists one entry per CDR3 protein. The sample shows 150,000 to 200,000 distinct CDR3 sequences, about 17% of them seen only once. This clonotype has only a few counts. The antigen remains unidentified. The CDR3 is made up of 15 amino acids. Deletions cut 0 bases from V and 7 bases from J, with 15 bases between. In germline, CDR1 is SGHAT, CDR2 FQNNGV. The source is a human donor in good health (CMV status not recorded). Some clones in this sample may be carry-over from other donors' samples. The sequenced sample consisted of CD8+ T cells from PBMCs. The chain is built from TRBV11-2 and TRBJ1-1, with D maybe TRBD1 (5 bases). In DNA form, the CDR3 reads TGTGCCAGCAGCTTAGACCGCGTTAGACAGCTTGAAGCTTTCTTT. Translated: CASSLDRVRQLEAFF.